This T cell receptor beta chain came from a study of T cell responses to AZD1222 COVID-19 vaccine. Clones were read by immunoSEQ multiplex PCR, and TCRdb kept only the in-frame ones, dropping some. The table lists about 120,000 clones, approximately 90% of them singletons, with 11% to 15% in the top ten. Trimming shortened V by 3 bases and J by 4 bases, and 25 bases separated the two germline ends. The CDR3 contains 18 residues. The chain joins TRBV23-1 to TRBJ2-7; D perhaps matches TRBD1 (5 bases). TRBV23-1 is an ORF for which the function is uncertain. This receptor was identified in an adult in good health. Sequencing was performed on peripheral blood, taken on day 0 of AZD1222 vaccination. CDR3 amino acids: CASSHPVGPLQGEYEQYF. DNA of the CDR3: TGCGCCAGCAGTCACCCGGTGGGTCCCCTGCAGGGCGAGTACGAGCAGTACTTC.